The 13 T cell receptor beta chains given below trace back to one sample, sequenced in a study of T cell repertoires in cytomegalovirus infection. Antigens of these TCRs are unknown. One entry per CDR3 protein, called by TCRdb with MiXCR from the reads. The sample includes some 700,000 distinct CDR3 sequences, roughly 33% seen only once; the top ten take 15% to 20%. The sequencing here drew on cultured PBMCs, taken from culture after CMV antigen stimulation. The receptors stem from a human donor in good health (CMV status not recorded). Some clones in this sample may be carry-over from other donors' samples.

This clonotype was counted many times. The genes are TRBV7-2 and TRBJ2-1; 10 positions match TRBD2. The CDR3 is made up of 15 amino acids. V lost 3 bases, J lost 10 bases, and 9 bases stayed unmatched. Germline loops: CDR1 SGHTA, CDR2 FQGNSA. CDR3 sequence reads: CASSFRTSGALEQFF. CDR3 bases: TGTGCCAGCAGCTTTCGTACTAGCGGGGCTCTAGAGCAGTTCTTC. Combining the CDR3 with reference TRBV7-2 and TRBJ2-1 gives the whole variable domain GAGVSQSPSNKVTEKGKDVELRCDPISGHTALYWYRQSLGQGLEFLIYFQGNSAPDKSGLPSDRFSAERTGGSVSTLTIQRTQQEDSAVYLCASSFRTSGALEQFFGPGTRLTVL.

The chain combines TRBV10-3 with TRBJ2-2, with 7 bases aligning to TRBD1. Trimming removed 4 bases from V and 0 bases from J; junction bases left unmatched: 5. The CDR3 covers 16 residues. Germline V gene data show CDR1 as ENHRY and CDR2 as SYGVKD. DNA of the CDR3: TGTGCCATCAGTGGATTGGGACAGTCGAACACCGGGGAGCTGTTTTTT. The encoded protein is CAISGLGQSNTGELFF.

This clonotype was picked up a small number of times. This chain uses TRBV7-4 with TRBJ1-2; D remains unclear. CDR1 is SGHVT and CDR2 is SQSDAQ in the germline V gene. There are 14 residues in the CDR3. Trimming left V 4 bases short and J 4 bases short, with 13 bases between. CDR3 DNA: TGTGCCAGCAGCTCACCTGCGGCTGGCTATGGCTACACCTTC. Encoded protein: CASSSPAAGYGYTF.

This rearrangement joins TRBV28 to TRBJ2-3; weak D call: TRBD1 (5 bases). The V gene's germline CDR1 is MDHEN and CDR2 SYDVKM. The CDR3 is 12 residues long. V was clipped by 6 bases and J by 6 bases, with 10 bases between them. The CDR3 DNA follows: TGTGCCAGCAGACAATCAGGGGATACGCAGTATTTT. Translation: CASRQSGDTQYF.

In this sample, this clonotype turned up many times. The chain carries TRBV7-2 and TRBJ1-1, with a weak D call TRBD1 (5 bases). Germline-derived CDR1 and CDR2 are SGHTA and FQGNSA. Trimming cost V 3 bases and J 4 bases, with 12 bases left between them. CDR3 length equals 14 residues. CDR3: CASSFKARGTEAFF. In DNA, the CDR3 is TGTGCCAGCAGCTTCAAGGCTAGGGGCACTGAAGCTTTCTTT. The full variable domain, in which reference TRBV7-2 and TRBJ1-1 provide the parts outside the CDR3, is GAGVSQSPSNKVTEKGKDVELRCDPISGHTALYWYRQSLGQGLEFLIYFQGNSAPDKSGLPSDRFSAERTGGSVSTLTIQRTQQEDSAVYLCASSFKARGTEAFFGQGTRLTVV.

This clonotype came up a few times. The chain uses TRBV28 and TRBJ2-3; D unresolved. CDR1 is MDHEN, CDR2 SYDVKM, per germline. The CDR3 is 15 residues long. Trimming cost V 5 bases and J 0 bases, with 12 bases left between them. CDR3 nucleotides: TGTGCCAGCAGTCCAGACGTAGCTAGCACAGATACGCAGTATTTT. Amino acids: CASSPDVASTDTQYF.

This clonotype was observed a few times. The CDR3 DNA follows: TGTGCCAGCAGCTTAGTGAGCTACGGACCCGGCGCAGTGTGGTATTTT. As protein: CASSLVSYGPGAVWYF. The chain has TRBV11-2 and TRBJ2-3; D is unclear. V lost 1 base and J lost 14, with 25 bases in between. Looked up from germline, CDR1 is SGHAT and CDR2 is FQNNGV. The CDR3 covers 16 residues.

This clonotype was picked up many times. This chain uses TRBV7-2 with TRBJ1-1; no clear D gene. This CDR3 is 12 amino acids long. Between the trimmed V and J ends, which lost 2 bases and 6 bases, there was a span of 7 bases. Germline V gene sequence: CDR1 SGHTA, CDR2 FQGNSA. CDR3 DNA: TGTGCCAGCAGCTTAAGCCTCCCTGAAGCTTTCTTT. Translating gives CASSLSLPEAFF.

The chain links TRBV11-2 to TRBJ1-2; D gene unclear. This CDR3 is 14 amino acids long. Germline V CDR1 and CDR2: SGHAT, FQNNGV. Trimming left V 5 bases short and J 4 bases short, with 14 bases between. The CDR3 nucleotides are TGTGCCAGCAGCCGGGTAAACAGCCTCTATGGCTACACCTTC. Its translation: CASSRVNSLYGYTF.

V usage is TRBV10-3 and J usage is TRBJ2-7; maybe TRBD1 (6 bases). The CDR3 is made up of 16 amino acids. The germline V gene has CDR1 ENHRY and CDR2 SYGVKD. Trimming removed 6 bases from V and 3 bases from J, with 21 bases in between. This CDR3 reads CAIRSTTGTSDYEQYF. CDR3 bases: TGTGCCATCAGATCTACCACCGGGACATCGGACTACGAGCAGTACTTC.

This clonotype has a handful of counts. The J gene is TRBJ2-7, the V gene TRBV5-4; D is possibly TRBD1 or TRBD2 (6 bases each). The CDR3 has 15 amino acids. Looked up from germline, CDR1 is SGHNT and CDR2 is YYREEE (reference sequence). The V gene lost 0 bases and the J gene lost 6 bases, with 16 bases spanning the gap. CDR3: CASSLVKPTGAEQYF. The CDR3 DNA sequence: TGTGCCAGCAGCTTGGTTAAGCCCACGGGGGCCGAGCAGTACTTC.

The chain has TRBV2 and TRBJ1-6; the D is unclear. The CDR3 contains 14 residues. Germline CDR1 is SNHLY and CDR2 is FYNNEI. V lost 7 bases and J 10 bases, leaving 17 bases between the germline ends. CDR3 sequence: CASTGRRPDSPLHF. The CDR3 bases are TGTGCCAGCACTGGGCGTCGGCCTGACTCACCCCTCCACTTT.

This clonotype was seen many times. The V gene is TRBV7-2, the J gene TRBJ1-5; D call uncertain. The CDR3 runs 12 residues. Germline assignment: CDR1 SGHTA and CDR2 FQGNSA. V was cut by 4 bases and J by 9 bases, with 10 bases left in between. The CDR3 region has the DNA TGTGCCAGCAGCTACCGAGGCCCGCCCCAGCATTTT. Encoded protein: CASSYRGPPQHF.